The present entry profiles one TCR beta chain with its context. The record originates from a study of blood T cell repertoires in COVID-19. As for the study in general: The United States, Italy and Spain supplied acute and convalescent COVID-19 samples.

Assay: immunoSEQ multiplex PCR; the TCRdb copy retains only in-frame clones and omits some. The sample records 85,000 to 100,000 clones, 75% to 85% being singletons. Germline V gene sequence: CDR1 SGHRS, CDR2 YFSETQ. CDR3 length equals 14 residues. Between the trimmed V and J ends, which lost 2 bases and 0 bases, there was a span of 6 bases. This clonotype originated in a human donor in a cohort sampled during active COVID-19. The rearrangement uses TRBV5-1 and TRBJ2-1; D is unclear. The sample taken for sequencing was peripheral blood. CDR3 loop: CASSFTSSYNEQFF. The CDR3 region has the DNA TGCGCCAGCAGCTTTACAAGCTCCTACAATGAGCAGTTCTTC.